The rows below give T cell receptor beta chains drawn from one sample of a study of T cells and copy number aberrations in small-cell lung cancer. Sequencing used immunoSEQ multiplex PCR; TCRdb keeps in-frame clones, though not all of them. The sample holds around 1,600 clones, roughly 80% seen once. Sequences were obtained from normal tissue next to the tumor. The source is a man between 60 and 70 years old with small cell lung cancer. The CDR3 runs from the conserved cysteine through the conserved F or W. The order of the fields is V gene, J gene, clone size, D gene, CDR3 DNA, CDR3 protein. D genes are given only for firm matches. Size tells how often a clone was seen (once, few, many) or the class of an expanded clone, and some rows leave it out.

>TRBV27|TRBJ2-5|.|TRBD1
TGTGCCAGCAGAAGGCAGGGGGAAGAGACCCAGTACTTC
CASRRQGEETQYF
>TRBV5-1|TRBJ2-1|once|.
TGCGCCAGCAGCTCGTTCTTTAATGAGCAGTTCTTC
CASSSFFNEQFF
>TRBV7-2|TRBJ2-5|.|TRBD2
TGTGCCAGCAGCTTAGTGGGGACTAGCGGGGGGCAAGAGACCCAGTACTTC
CASSLVGTSGGQETQYF
>TRBV27|TRBJ2-1|.|.
TGTGCCAGCAGTTTCGGCGGGACAAACGACAATGAGCAGTTCTTC
CASSFGGTNDNEQFF
>TRBV28|TRBJ2-2|.|TRBD2
TGTGCCAGCAGTACTATAATGGGGGGACTAGCGGGAGGCCTAAACACCGGGGAGCTGTTTTTT
CASSTIMGGLAGGLNTGELFF
>TRBV27|TRBJ2-2|.|.
TGTGCCAGCAGTTTATCCATCCCCGGGACCGGCTACACCGGGGAGCTGTTTTTT
CASSLSIPGTGYTGELFF
>TRBV6-6|TRBJ1-1|.|TRBD1
TGTGCCAGCAGTTTCAGGGGGCTGGACACTGAAGCTTTCTTT
CASSFRGLDTEAFF
>TRBV6-5|TRBJ1-4|.|.
TGTGCCAGCAGTTCCCGGGTTTACGAAAAACTGTTTTTT
CASSSRVYEKLFF
>TRBV6-1|TRBJ2-1|.|TRBD2
TGTGCCAGCAGTGAAGAGCCTAGCGGGAGTGATGAGCAGTTCTTC
CASSEEPSGSDEQFF
>TRBV6-5|TRBJ2-5|.|.
TGTGCCAGCAGCCCAGTGGACTACCAAGAGACCCAGTACTTC
CASSPVDYQETQYF
>TRBV10-3|TRBJ2-7|.|TRBD1
TGTGCCATCAATCCGGGACAGGGCTACGAGCAGTACTTC
CAINPGQGYEQYF
>TRBV30|TRBJ2-7|few|.
TGTGCCTGGAGTGTAGGGGAGCAGTACTTC
CAWSVGEQYF
>TRBV12-5|TRBJ2-3|.|.
TGTGCTAGTCGGGAGAACACAGATACGCAGTATTTT
CASRENTDTQYF
>TRBV2|TRBJ1-6|.|.
TGTGCCAGCATTCCGGGAACCTCCTATAATTCACCCCTCCACTTT
CASIPGTSYNSPLHF
>TRBV19|TRBJ1-1|.|.
TGTGCCAGTATGGGGTCCACTGAAGCTTTCTTT
CASMGSTEAFF
>TRBV28|TRBJ1-1|.|.
TGTGCCAGCCGGTGGCAGATCGATGAATGGACTGAAGCTTTCTTT
CASRWQIDEWTEAFF
>TRBV10-3|TRBJ2-1|.|TRBD2
TGTACCATCAGTGGTGGTAGCGGGGGGAATGAGCAGTTCTTC
CTISGGSGGNEQFF